Below, 10 T cell receptor beta chains from the same sample are listed, as sequenced in a study of blood T cell repertoires in COVID-19. The assay was immunoSEQ multiplex PCR, and TCRdb's table has in-frame clones only and misses some. The sample holds hundreds of thousands of clones; 70% to 90% are singletons and the top ten take 2% to 2.5%. Sequencing was performed on peripheral blood. Receptor source: a middle-aged woman who had recovered from COVID-19.

The gene calls are TRBV28 and TRBJ2-7; a weak D match, TRBD2 (5 bases). The germline gives CDR1 MDHEN, CDR2 SYDVKM. There are 12 residues in the CDR3. Trimming pared 7 bases from V and 1 base from J, leaving 8 bases between. CDR3 nucleotide sequence: TGTGCCAGCAAAACTAGATCCTACGAGCAGTACTTC. Translated: CASKTRSYEQYF. Drawing the rest from reference TRBV28 and TRBJ2-7, the complete variable domain is DVKVTQSSRYLVKRTGEKVFLECVQDMDHENMFWYRQDPGLGLRLIYFSYDVKMKEKGDIPEGYSVSREKKERFSLILESASTNQTSMYLCASKTRSYEQYFGPGTRLTVT.

This chain joins TRBV7-2 and TRBJ2-7; D is possibly TRBD2 (7 bases). V lost 9 bases to trimming and J lost 3 bases, with 18 bases between them. Germline lookup yields CDR1 SGHTA and CDR2 FQGNSA. The CDR3 is made up of 14 amino acids. Here the CDR3 reads CASALGGLNYEQYF. CDR3 DNA: TGTGCCAGTGCGTTGGGGGGGCTGAACTACGAGCAGTACTTC.

V is TRBV11-2 and J is TRBJ1-2; 7 bases match TRBD1. This CDR3 is built from 17 residues. V shed 0 bases, J shed 3 bases, and the junction held 10 bases outside the gene matches. Germline CDR1 and CDR2: SGHAT and FQNNGV. The CDR3 nucleotides are TGTGCCAGCAGCTTAGATAACGACAGGGTTAAATACTATGGCTACACCTTC. Its translation: CASSLDNDRVKYYGYTF. Full variable domain (rest looked up from reference TRBV11-2 and TRBJ1-2): EAGVAQSPRYKIIEKRQSVAFWCNPISGHATLYWYQQILGQGPKLLIQFQNNGVVDDSQLPKDRFSAERLKGVDSTLKIQPAKLEDSAVYLCASSLDNDRVKYYGYTFGSGTRLTVV.

This chain connects TRBV4-1 to TRBJ2-5, with D possibly matching TRBD2 (5 bases). Trimming left V 1 base short and J 1 base short, with 10 bases between. Germline values: CDR1 MGHRA, CDR2 YSYEKL. The CDR3 is made up of 15 amino acids. CDR3 nucleotides: TGCGCCAGCAGCCAAGTCGGGAACATCCAAGAGACCCAGTACTTC. Translated: CASSQVGNIQETQYF.

The chain employs TRBV7-2 and TRBJ1-6, with 8 bases aligning to TRBD1. The J segment lost 7 bases and the V segment lost 2 bases, leaving 4 bases of the junction unmatched. The CDR3 length is 15 residues. The germline V gene has CDR1 SGHTA and CDR2 FQGNSA. This CDR3 is CASSLSPGGNSPLHF. Written as DNA, the CDR3 is TGTGCCAGCAGCTTAAGTCCAGGGGGCAATTCACCCCTCCACTTT.

The chain links TRBV6-1 to TRBJ2-4, with TRBD2 matching 8 bases. This CDR3 spans 17 amino acids. Germline CDR1 and CDR2: MNHNS and SASEGT. V gave up 2 bases and J gave up 0 bases; unmatched junction bases: 6. DNA of the CDR3: TGTGCCAGCAGTGAACGGGCTAGCGGGCTAGCCAAAAACATTCAGTACTTC. Protein: CASSERASGLAKNIQYF.

This rearrangement joins TRBV2 to TRBJ2-5, with D perhaps matching TRBD2 (6 bases). The germline V gene encodes CDR1 SNHLY and CDR2 FYNNEI. This CDR3 spans 15 amino acids. V lost 5 bases and J 4 bases, leaving 17 bases between the germline ends. CDR3 nucleotides: TGTGCCAGCAGTATCGTTGGGGGGTTAATAGAGACCCAGTACTTC. This gives the protein CASSIVGGLIETQYF.

The chain uses TRBV6-2 or TRBV6-3 and TRBJ1-2; a weak D match, TRBD1 (5 bases). CDR1 and CDR2 (germline): MNHEY, SVGEGT. The CDR3 loop spans 16 amino acids. The germline V and J ends were trimmed by 2 bases and 3 bases, with 16 bases remaining between them. The CDR3 region has the DNA TGTGCCAGCAGTTACGGCCAGGCCCAAGGGGACTATGGCTACACCTTC. Residues: CASSYGQAQGDYGYTF.

The rearrangement links TRBV19 to TRBJ2-4, with a weak D call TRBD1 (6 bases). The CDR3 runs 19 residues. CDR1 is LNHDA and CDR2 is SQIVND in the germline V gene (reference sequence). Between the trimmed V and J ends, which lost 4 bases and 0 bases, there was a span of 22 bases. In DNA, the CDR3 is TGTGCCAGTAGTACAATCCTCGAGGACAGACACCTAGCCAAAAACATTCAGTACTTC. Translated: CASSTILEDRHLAKNIQYF. Looking up the rest from reference TRBV19 and TRBJ2-4 gives the full variable domain: DGGITQSPKYLFRKEGQNVTLSCEQNLNHDAMYWYRQDPGQGLRLIYYSQIVNDFQKGDIAEGYSVSREKKESFPLTVTSAQKNPTAFYLCASSTILEDRHLAKNIQYFGAGTRLSVL.

This chain links TRBV4-3 with TRBJ2-2, with unresolved D. This CDR3 contains 15 residues. V shed 1 base and J shed 3 bases, with 9 bases lying between them. CDR1 and CDR2 (germline): LGHNA, YSLEER. The CDR3 DNA is TGCGCCAGCAGCCAAGGGGCACTGTACACCGGGGAGCTGTTTTTT. Encoded protein: CASSQGALYTGELFF.